The TCR beta chain described here comes from a study of shared T cell receptors in the human thymus. Assay: immunoSEQ multiplex PCR; the TCRdb copy retains only in-frame clones and omits some. This sample has roughly 710,000 clones; 70% to 90% occur once, and the top ten carry 0.0095% to 0.011%. There are 21 residues in the CDR3. Looked up from germline, CDR1 is LGHNT and CDR2 is FRNRAP. V lost 3 bases to trimming and J lost 0 bases, with 24 bases between them. These data were also filed under a second study, of human thymus T cells.

This receptor was identified in a girl less than two years old with a congenital heart defect. The J gene is TRBJ1-6, the V gene TRBV12-5, with D hard to call. Material for sequencing was thymocytes. The CDR3 DNA reads TGTGCTAGTGGTTTTCATGTTGATAGCGTCCGGAAGTCCTCCTATAATTCACCCCTCCACTTT. Encoded protein: CASGFHVDSVRKSSYNSPLHF.